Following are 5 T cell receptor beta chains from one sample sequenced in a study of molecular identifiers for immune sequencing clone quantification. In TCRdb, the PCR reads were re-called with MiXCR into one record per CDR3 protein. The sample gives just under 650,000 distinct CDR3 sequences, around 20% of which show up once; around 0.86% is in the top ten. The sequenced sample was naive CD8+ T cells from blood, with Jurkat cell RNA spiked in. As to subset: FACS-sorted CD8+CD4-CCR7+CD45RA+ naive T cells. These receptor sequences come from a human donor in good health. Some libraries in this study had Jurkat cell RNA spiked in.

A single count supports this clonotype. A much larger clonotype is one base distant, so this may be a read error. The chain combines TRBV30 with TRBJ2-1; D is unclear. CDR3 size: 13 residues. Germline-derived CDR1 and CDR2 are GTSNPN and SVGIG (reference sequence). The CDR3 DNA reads TGTGCCTGGAGCAATTCTTATTACAATGAGCGGTTCTTC. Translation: CAWSNSYYNERFF. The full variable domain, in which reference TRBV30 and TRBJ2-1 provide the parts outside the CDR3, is SQTIHQWPATLVQPVGSPLSLECTVEGTSNPNLYWYRQAAGRGLQLLFYSVGIGQISSEVPQNLSASRPQDRQFILSSKKLLLSDSGFYLCAWSNSYYNERFFGPGTRLTVL.

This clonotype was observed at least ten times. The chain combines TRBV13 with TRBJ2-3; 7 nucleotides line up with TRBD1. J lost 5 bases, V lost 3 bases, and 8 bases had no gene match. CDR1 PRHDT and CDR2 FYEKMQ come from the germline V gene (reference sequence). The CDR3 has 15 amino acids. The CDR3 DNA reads TGTGCCAGCAGCTTGCGGCAGGGGGAAGGAGATACGCAGTATTTT. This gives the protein CASSLRQGEGDTQYF.

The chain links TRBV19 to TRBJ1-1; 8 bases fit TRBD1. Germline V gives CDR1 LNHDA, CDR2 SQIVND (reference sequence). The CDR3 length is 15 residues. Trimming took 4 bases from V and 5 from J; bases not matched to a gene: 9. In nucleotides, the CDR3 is TGTGCCAGTAGTAGGGCCCAGGGGGCCCAGACTGAAGCTTTCTTT. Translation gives CASSRAQGAQTEAFF.

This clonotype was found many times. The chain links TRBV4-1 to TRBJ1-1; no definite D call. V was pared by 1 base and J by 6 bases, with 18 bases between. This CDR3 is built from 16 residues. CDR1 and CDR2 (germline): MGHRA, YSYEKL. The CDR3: CASSQGATPGYAEAFF. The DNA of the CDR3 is TGCGCCAGCAGCCAAGGGGCCACCCCGGGATACGCTGAAGCTTTCTTT.

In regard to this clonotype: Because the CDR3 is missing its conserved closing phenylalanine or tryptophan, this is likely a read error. DNA of the CDR3: TGTGCCAGCAAGCTACAGGGGGCAGGTCAGCCCCAGCATTTG. Translation gives CASKLQGAGQPQHL. The chain couples TRBV27 to TRBJ1-5; the match to TRBD1 covers 9 bases. Germline CDR1 and CDR2: MNHEY and SMNVEV (reference sequence). The CDR3 loop spans 14 amino acids. V was pared by 7 bases and J by 6 bases, with 7 bases of the junction left unmatched.